The 8 T cell receptor beta chains presented below share a single source sample, sequenced in a study of CD8 T cells in ankylosing spondylitis. Using its own MiXCR run on the 5' RACE reads, TCRdb lists one record per CDR3 protein. Here the sample spans around 120,000 distinct CDR3 sequences, roughly an eighth being singletons. Sequenced material: blood, either unsorted or a sorted T cell fraction (not recorded which). The receptors stem from a female donor with ankylosing spondylitis or in good health (not recorded which).

This chain uses TRBV18 with TRBJ1-1; D possibly corresponds to TRBD1 (5 bases). Deletions cut 5 bases from V and 1 base from J, with 14 bases between. The CDR3 consists of 15 residues. Germline V gene data show CDR1 as KGHSH and CDR2 as LQKENI. CDR3 nucleotide sequence: TGTGCCAGCTCAGAATACAAGGGACGGAACACTGAAGCTTTCTTT. Translated, it gives CASSEYKGRNTEAFF.

This chain uses TRBV4-2 with TRBJ2-7, with unresolved D. The V gene lost 0 bases and the J gene lost 6 bases, with 15 bases spanning the gap. The CDR3 totals 15 residues. Germline-derived CDR1 and CDR2 are LGHNA and YNFKEQ. The chain's CDR3 is CASSQDASGIGEQYF. In DNA, the CDR3 is TGTGCCAGCAGCCAAGATGCATCCGGTATTGGCGAGCAGTACTTC.

This clonotype showed up just a few times. The chain carries TRBV15 and TRBJ2-7, with 11 bases lining up with TRBD2. The germline gives CDR1 LNHNV, CDR2 YYDKDF (reference sequence). Germline trimming cut 3 bases from V and 6 bases from J; bases unmatched to any gene: 4. CDR3 length: 14 residues. CDR3 sequence: CATSSQGLAAEQYF. The DNA for the CDR3 is TGTGCCACCAGCAGCCAGGGACTAGCGGCCGAGCAGTACTTC.

This rearrangement joins TRBV11-2 to TRBJ2-5; 10 bases line up with TRBD1. This CDR3 has 15 amino acids. CDR1 is SGHAT and CDR2 is FQNNGV in the germline V gene. J lost 4 bases, V lost 4 bases, and 6 bases had no gene match. The CDR3 sequence: CASSSWTGGVETQYF. Here the CDR3 DNA reads TGTGCCAGCAGCTCCTGGACAGGGGGAGTAGAGACCCAGTACTTC.

The chain combines TRBV6-6 with TRBJ2-1, with D possibly being TRBD1 or TRBD2 (7 bases each). With 7 bases removed from V and 10 bases from J, the gap between germline ends came to 17 bases. This CDR3 has 13 residues. CDR1 is MNHNY, CDR2 SVGAGI, per germline (reference sequence). CDR3 loop: CASTQGGKSEQFF. As DNA, the CDR3 is TGTGCCAGCACCCAGGGGGGGAAGAGCGAGCAGTTCTTC.

The rearrangement links TRBV25-1 to TRBJ2-5, with D maybe TRBD2 (6 bases). Per germline, CDR1 MGHDK and CDR2 SYGVNS. V was cut by 1 base and J by 5 bases, with 14 bases left in between. The CDR3 totals 15 residues. The chain's CDR3 is CASSELRSRGETQYF. CDR3 DNA sequence: TGTGCCAGCAGTGAATTGAGGTCCCGGGGGGAGACCCAGTACTTC.

J is TRBJ2-7 and V is TRBV18; D gene ambiguous. V was shortened by 2 bases and J by 6 bases, with 17 bases between the two germline ends. The CDR3 spans 15 residues. Germline V gene lookup returns CDR1 KGHSH and CDR2 LQKENI. CDR3 in DNA: TGTGCCAGCTCACCAAATTTTCGGTCAAGCGCCGAGCAGTACTTC. This codes for CASSPNFRSSAEQYF.

A note on this clonotype: One junction end does not reproduce the germline sequence, and a read error may be involved. The genes are TRBV3-1 and TRBJ1-1; D is ambiguous. Germline loops: CDR1 LGHDT, CDR2 YNNKEL (reference sequence). CDR3 length: 14 amino acids. CDR3 protein: CACSQLGMNTEAFF. The CDR3 DNA reads as TGTGCCTGCAGCCAACTGGGAATGAACACTGAAGCTTTCTTT. The variable domain in full, completed from reference TRBV3-1 and TRBJ1-1, reads DTAVSQTPKYLVTQMGNDKSIKCEQNLGHDTMYWYKQDSKKFLKIMFSYNNKELIINETVPNRFSPKSPDKAHLNLHINSLELGDSAVYFCACSQLGMNTEAFFGQGTRLTVV.